This T cell receptor beta chain was found in a study of CD4 T cells in relation to SARS-CoV-2 and coronaviruses. Study background: ViraFEST: approximately eleven-day antigen culture of PBMCs, then TCR beta CDR3 sequencing.

Unexposed donor CD4+ T cells date from about 2011-2019, before the COVID-19 pandemic. The cells were cultured for about 10 days before CD4+ T cells were isolated. Clones were sequenced by immunoSEQ multiplex PCR, and TCRdb holds only the in-frame ones, with some missing. In the table there are about 12,000 clones, roughly three quarters of which are singletons. A remark on this clone: Its target is unknown.

The germline CDR1 and CDR2 sequences are SGHKS and YYEKEE (reference sequence). There are 16 residues in the CDR3. Trimming removed 0 bases from V and 0 bases from J, with 10 bases in between. This chain joins TRBV5-5 and TRBJ2-1; no reliable D call. This TCR was recovered from a human donor in good health. The sample taken for sequencing was CD4+ T cells from PBMCs, cultured in vitro. This CDR3 is CASSLELGSSYNEQFF. The CDR3 coding sequence is TGTGCCAGCAGCTTGGAGCTGGGATCCTCCTACAATGAGCAGTTCTTC.